A selection of T cell receptor beta chains follows, all from one sample in a study of response to subunit inactivated influenza vaccine. MiXCR, run by TCRdb on the RT-PCR reads, gives a single entry per CDR3 protein. The top ten hold 1.5% to 2% of the sample, which has about 480,000 distinct CDR3 sequences, about 25% seen once. The material sequenced was CD4+ T cells sorted from PBMCs, taken 5 days after vaccination. The source is a man aged 50 to 60 who received an inactivated influenza vaccine. Each CDR3 is given with its conserved first and last residue.

J	V	CDR3
TRBJ2-4	TRBV12-3/TRBV12-4	CASSVQGLENIQYF
TRBJ1-5	TRBV4-3	CASSQDRAQPQHF
TRBJ2-5	TRBV7-2	CASSRRGRGPETQYF
TRBJ1-5	TRBV18	CASSPEPQNQPQHF
TRBJ2-7	TRBV9	CASSKGDYDEQYF
TRBJ1-1	TRBV5-1	CASSLGSLMNTEAFF
TRBJ2-7	TRBV20-1	CSATGTGVEEQYF
TRBJ2-2	TRBV7-9	CASSLEGGMELFF
TRBJ2-3	TRBV6-1	CAINRDRGTDTQYF
TRBJ1-2	TRBV5-1	CASSVNRETNYGYTF
TRBJ2-5	TRBV6-5	CASRAGDETQYF
TRBJ2-1	TRBV29-1	CSASGTAGAYNEQFF
TRBJ1-1	TRBV12-3/TRBV12-4	CASSLRGEVEAFF
TRBJ2-1	TRBV4-3	CASSQEFGSSSYNEQFF